This T cell receptor (beta chain) was identified in a study of human T cells and chemical hapten exposure. Study background: The study lasted roughly 26 weeks, and patients were dosed weekly with diphenylcyclopropenone on the scalp throughout.

The germline V gene encodes CDR1 DFQATT and CDR2 SNEGSKA (reference sequence). This CDR3 is 15 amino acids long. V shed 3 bases and J shed 0 bases, with 15 bases lying between them. Treatment here: therapeutic diphenylcyclopropenone sensitization with weekly scalp DPC. The library attached unique molecular identifiers to individual cDNA molecules. TCRdb independently ran MiXCR on the reads; one entry per CDR3 protein. The data contain approximately 2,200 distinct CDR3 sequences, approximately 52% of them singletons. The chain uses TRBV20-1 and TRBJ2-7; TRBD2 is a possible D gene (6 bases). The sequence was obtained from an adult with alopecia areata. Some clones in this sample may be carry-over from other donors' samples. This table probably holds off-target reads from a library built for another chain. The sample in question was whole blood, obtained before DPC sensitization or 2, 6, or about 24 weeks after (not recorded which). This CDR3 is CSASRTSMYSYEQYF. The CDR3 DNA reads as TGCAGTGCTAGCCGCACTAGCATGTACTCCTACGAGCAGTACTTC.